This paragraph reports one TCR beta chain. The protocol was immunoSEQ multiplex PCR, while the TCRdb copy is restricted to in-frame clones and leaves out a portion. The sample holds roughly 640,000 clones, less than 98% seen once. All participating donors were Caucasian adults from Nashville, Tennessee. Partitioning of CD4+ cells yielded a CD45RA+ naive subset and a CD45RA-negative memory subset. This sample is part of a study of shared clonotypes between healthy human individuals. This clonotype was obtained from a woman aged 25 to 39 in good health. Sequenced: naive CD4+ T cells sorted from blood. As for subset: CD45RA+ positively selected.

DNA for the CDR3: TGTGCCAGCAGTACGGGACAGGGGGCATCCTACGAGCAGTACTTC. This sequence encodes CASSTGQGASYEQYF. This chain joins TRBV28 and TRBJ2-7; 12 bases are shared with TRBD1. With V trimmed by 5 bases and J by 1 base, 3 bases remained unmatched. Germline loops: CDR1 MDHEN, CDR2 SYDVKM. This CDR3 is 15 amino acids long.